These T cell receptor beta chains were read from a single sample in a study of blood T cell repertoires in COVID-19. Assay used: immunoSEQ multiplex PCR; TCRdb lists only in-frame clones, some missing. The table lists 150,000 to 200,000 clones, 75% to 85% of them singletons. Sequencing input: peripheral blood. These receptors were obtained from a woman aged 40 to 49 with COVID-19, enrolled during active disease. Each CDR3 is given with its conserved first and last residue. The order of the fields is J gene, V gene, CDR3 protein.

TRBJ1-1 TRBV9 CASSVPPPRDTEAFF
TRBJ2-1 TRBV11-3 CASSLGGTGYDEQFF
TRBJ2-1 TRBV10-1 CASSETRNEQFF
TRBJ1-5 TRBV10-3 CAISESAQGGGSSQPQHF
TRBJ2-3 TRBV4-1 CASSQPTSGRATQYF
TRBJ1-4 TRBV10-3 CAISESRQNNEKLFF
TRBJ2-5 TRBV7-2 CASSLNSGSQETQYF
TRBJ2-2 TRBV5-4 CASSLPGGNTGELFF
TRBJ1-1 TRBV4-2 CASSQDLTKNMNTEAFF
TRBJ2-1 TRBV4-1 CASSQVGLGNSEQFF
TRBJ2-7 TRBV27 CASSLGLAGGFYEQYF
TRBJ2-2 TRBV5-4 CASSLATPNTGELFF
TRBJ2-1 TRBV30 CAWSVTGNEQFF
TRBJ2-3 TRBV10-3 CARANLTRGPQYF
TRBJ2-1 TRBV4-1 CASSQLSGGGYNEQFF
TRBJ2-7 TRBV7-9 CASSFPPDRSYEQYF
TRBJ2-7 TRBV18 CASSPGGSSIYEQYF
TRBJ2-7 TRBV19 CASSIDYSVGSTYEQYF
TRBJ2-7 TRBV3-1/TRBV3-2 CASSQDPAGGTTYEQYF
TRBJ2-7 TRBV7-9 CASSPGRGQGNNEQYF
TRBJ2-2 TRBV5-1 CASSLGGQGTGELFF
TRBJ2-7 TRBV7-2 CASSRASGLAYEQYF
TRBJ2-5 TRBV19 CASSIGGETQYF
TRBJ1-2 TRBV5-1 CASSTDRFPGGYTF
TRBJ2-7 TRBV5-1 CASSFELSYEQYF
TRBJ2-7 TRBV5-6 CASSLCETGGCEQYF
TRBJ2-5 TRBV2 CASSPQTGLQETQYF
TRBJ1-1 TRBV7-3 CASSWTGGTEAFF